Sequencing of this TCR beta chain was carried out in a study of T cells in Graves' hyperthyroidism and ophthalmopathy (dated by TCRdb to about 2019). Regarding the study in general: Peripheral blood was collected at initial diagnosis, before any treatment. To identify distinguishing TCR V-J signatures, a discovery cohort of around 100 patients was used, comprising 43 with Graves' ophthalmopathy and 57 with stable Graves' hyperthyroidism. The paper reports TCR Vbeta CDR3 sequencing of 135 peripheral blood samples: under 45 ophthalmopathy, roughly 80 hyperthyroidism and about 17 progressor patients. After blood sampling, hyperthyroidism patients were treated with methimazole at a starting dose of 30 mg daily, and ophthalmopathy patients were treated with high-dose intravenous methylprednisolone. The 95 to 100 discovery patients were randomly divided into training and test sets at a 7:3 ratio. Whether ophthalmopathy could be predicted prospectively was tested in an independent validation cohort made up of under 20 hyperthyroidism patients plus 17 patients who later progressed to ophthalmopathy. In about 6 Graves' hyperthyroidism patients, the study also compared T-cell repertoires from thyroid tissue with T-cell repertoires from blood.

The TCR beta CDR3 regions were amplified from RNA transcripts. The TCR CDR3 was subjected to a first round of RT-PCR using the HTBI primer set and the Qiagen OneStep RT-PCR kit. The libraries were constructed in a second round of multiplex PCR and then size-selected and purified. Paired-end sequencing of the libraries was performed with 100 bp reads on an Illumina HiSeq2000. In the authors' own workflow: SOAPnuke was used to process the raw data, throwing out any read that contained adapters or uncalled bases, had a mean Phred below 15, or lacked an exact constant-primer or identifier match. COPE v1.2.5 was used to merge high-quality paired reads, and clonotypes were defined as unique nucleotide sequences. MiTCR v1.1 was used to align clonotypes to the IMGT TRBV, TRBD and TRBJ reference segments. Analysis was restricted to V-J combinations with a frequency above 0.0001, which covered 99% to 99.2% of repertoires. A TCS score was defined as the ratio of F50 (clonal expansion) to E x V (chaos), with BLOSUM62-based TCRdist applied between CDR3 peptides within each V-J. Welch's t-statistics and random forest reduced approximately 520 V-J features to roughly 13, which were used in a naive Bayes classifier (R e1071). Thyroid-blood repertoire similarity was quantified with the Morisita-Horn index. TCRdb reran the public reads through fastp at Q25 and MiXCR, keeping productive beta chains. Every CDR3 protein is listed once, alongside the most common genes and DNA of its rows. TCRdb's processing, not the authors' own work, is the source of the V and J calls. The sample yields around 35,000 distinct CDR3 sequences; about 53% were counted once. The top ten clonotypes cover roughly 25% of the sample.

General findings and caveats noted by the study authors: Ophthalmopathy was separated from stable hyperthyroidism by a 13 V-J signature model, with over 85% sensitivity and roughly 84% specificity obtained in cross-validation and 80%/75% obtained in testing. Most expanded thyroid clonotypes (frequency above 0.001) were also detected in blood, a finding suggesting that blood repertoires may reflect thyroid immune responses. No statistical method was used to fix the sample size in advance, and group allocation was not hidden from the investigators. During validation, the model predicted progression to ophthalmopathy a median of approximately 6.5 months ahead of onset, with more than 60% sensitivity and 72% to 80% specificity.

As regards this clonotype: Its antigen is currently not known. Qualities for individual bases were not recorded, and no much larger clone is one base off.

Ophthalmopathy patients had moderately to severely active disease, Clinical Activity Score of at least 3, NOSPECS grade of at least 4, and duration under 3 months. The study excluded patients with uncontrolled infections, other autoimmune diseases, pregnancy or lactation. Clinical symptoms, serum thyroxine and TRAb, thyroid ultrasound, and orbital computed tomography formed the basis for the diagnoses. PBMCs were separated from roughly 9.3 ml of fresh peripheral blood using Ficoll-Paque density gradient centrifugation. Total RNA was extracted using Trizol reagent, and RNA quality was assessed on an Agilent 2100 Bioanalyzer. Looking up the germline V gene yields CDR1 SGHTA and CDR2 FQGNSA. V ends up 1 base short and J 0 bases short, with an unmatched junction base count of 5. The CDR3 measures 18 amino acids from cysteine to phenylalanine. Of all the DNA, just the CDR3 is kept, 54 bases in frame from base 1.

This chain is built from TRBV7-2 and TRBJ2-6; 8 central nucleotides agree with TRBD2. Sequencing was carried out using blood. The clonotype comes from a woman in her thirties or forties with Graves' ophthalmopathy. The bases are TGTGCCAGCAGCTTAGAACTAGCGGTTCCCTCTGGGGCCAACGTCCTGACTTTC. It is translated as CASSLELAVPSGANVLTF.